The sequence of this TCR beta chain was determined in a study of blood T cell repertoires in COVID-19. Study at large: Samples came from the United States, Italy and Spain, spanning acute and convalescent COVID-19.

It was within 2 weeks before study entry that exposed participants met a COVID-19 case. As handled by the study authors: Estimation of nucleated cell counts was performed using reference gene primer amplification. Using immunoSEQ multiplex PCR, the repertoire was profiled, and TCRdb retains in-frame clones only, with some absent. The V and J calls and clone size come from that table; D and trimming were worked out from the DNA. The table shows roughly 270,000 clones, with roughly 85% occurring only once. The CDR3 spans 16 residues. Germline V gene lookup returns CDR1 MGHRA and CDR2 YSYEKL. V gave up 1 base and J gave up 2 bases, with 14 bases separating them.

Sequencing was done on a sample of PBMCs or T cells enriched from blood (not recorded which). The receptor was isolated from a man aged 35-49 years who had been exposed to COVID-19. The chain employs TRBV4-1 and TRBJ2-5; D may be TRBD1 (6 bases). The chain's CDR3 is CASSQARLTGQETQYF. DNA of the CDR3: TGCGCCAGCAGCCAAGCCAGGTTGACAGGTCAAGAGACCCAGTACTTC.